The entry below gives a single TCR beta chain sequence along with its context. The V and J ends lost 11 bases and 0 bases respectively, with 20 bases between them. This CDR3 has 15 amino acids. Looked up from germline, CDR1 is MNHEY and CDR2 is SVGEGT. Specified time point: newly diagnosed GD, antithyroid drugs for less than 3 months. The TCR library was made from RNA extracted from PBMCs. Libraries of TCR beta came from iRepertoire HTBI primers plus Arm-PCR of CDR3 regions. TCRdb reprocessed the multiplex PCR reads with MiXCR, giving one entry per CDR3 protein. This sample carries 400,000 to 500,000 distinct CDR3 sequences, 16% of them seen once, and the ten largest clones take about 10%. This record comes from a study of regulatory T cells in long-lasting Graves disease. These data are also associated with another study on T cells in Graves' hyperthyroidism and ophthalmopathy. This second study notes: HTBI primers drove first-round RT-PCR of the TCR CDR3.

This TCR was sampled from a woman aged 25 to 39 with Graves disease. The material sequenced was peripheral blood mononuclear cells (PBMCs), taken at new diagnosis, from a patient treated with antithyroid drugs. This chain joins TRBV6-2 or TRBV6-3 and TRBJ2-7, with D maybe TRBD1 (6 bases). CDR3 DNA: TGTGCCGGCAACCGTATACAGGGAAGCTCCTACGAGCAGTACTTC. Translation gives CAGNRIQGSSYEQYF.